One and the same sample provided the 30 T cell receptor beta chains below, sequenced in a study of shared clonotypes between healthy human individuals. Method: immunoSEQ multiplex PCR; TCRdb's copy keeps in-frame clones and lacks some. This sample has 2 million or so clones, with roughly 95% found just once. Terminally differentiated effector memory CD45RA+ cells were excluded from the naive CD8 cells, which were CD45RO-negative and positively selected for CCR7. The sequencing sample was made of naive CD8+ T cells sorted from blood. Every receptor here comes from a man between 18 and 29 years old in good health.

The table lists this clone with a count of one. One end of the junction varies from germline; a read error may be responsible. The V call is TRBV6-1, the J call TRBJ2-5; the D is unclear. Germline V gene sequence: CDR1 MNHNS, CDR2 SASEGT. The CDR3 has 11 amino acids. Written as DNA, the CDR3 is TGTGCCAGCAGTGACCAGGAGACCCAGTACTTC. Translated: CASSDQETQYF.

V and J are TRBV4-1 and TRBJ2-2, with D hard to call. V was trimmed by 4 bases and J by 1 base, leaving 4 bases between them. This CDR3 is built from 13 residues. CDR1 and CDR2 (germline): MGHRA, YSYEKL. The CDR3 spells CASSLENTGELFF. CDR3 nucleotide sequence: TGCGCCAGCAGCCTCGAGAACACCGGGGAGCTGTTTTTT.

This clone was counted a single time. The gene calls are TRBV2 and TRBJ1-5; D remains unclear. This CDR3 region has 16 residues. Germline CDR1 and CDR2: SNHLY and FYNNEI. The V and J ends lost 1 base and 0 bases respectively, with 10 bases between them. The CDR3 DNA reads TGTGCCAGCAGTGAAGGCCCCAAAGATAGCAATCAGCCCCAGCATTTT. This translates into CASSEGPKDSNQPQHF.

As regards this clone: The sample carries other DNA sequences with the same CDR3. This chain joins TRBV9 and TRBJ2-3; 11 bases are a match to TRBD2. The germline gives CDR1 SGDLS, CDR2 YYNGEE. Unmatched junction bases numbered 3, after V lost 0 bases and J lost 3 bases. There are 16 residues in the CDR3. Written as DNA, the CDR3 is TGTGCCAGCAGCGTAGGAGGGACTAGCGGAACAGATACGCAGTATTTT. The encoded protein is CASSVGGTSGTDTQYF.

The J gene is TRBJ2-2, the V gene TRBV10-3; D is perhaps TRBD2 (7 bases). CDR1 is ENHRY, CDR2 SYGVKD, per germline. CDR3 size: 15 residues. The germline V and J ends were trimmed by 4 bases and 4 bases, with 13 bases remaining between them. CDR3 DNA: TGTGCCATCAGTGTGGGGGGGCCAGTCACCGGGGAGCTGTTTTTT. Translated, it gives CAISVGGPVTGELFF.

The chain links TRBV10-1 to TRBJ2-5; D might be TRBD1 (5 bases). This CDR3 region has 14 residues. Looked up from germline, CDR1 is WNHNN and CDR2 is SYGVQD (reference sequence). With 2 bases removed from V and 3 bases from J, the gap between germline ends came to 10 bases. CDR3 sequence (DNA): TGCGCCAGCAGTGAGAGGGGTTTGGAAGAGACCCAGTACTTC. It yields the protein CASSERGLEETQYF.

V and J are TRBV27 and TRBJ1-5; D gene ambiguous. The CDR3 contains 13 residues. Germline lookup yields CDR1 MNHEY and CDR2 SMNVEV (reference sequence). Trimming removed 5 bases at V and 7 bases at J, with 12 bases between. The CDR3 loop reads CASSPDVRQPQHF. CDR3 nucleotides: TGTGCCAGCAGTCCAGATGTCAGACAGCCCCAGCATTTT.

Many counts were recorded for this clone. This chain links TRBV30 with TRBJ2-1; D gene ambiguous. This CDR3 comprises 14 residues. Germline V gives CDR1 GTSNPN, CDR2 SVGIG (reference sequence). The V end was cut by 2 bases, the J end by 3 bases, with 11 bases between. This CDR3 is CAWSLGPNYNEQFF. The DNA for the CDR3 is TGTGCCTGGAGTCTGGGCCCAAACTACAATGAGCAGTTCTTC.

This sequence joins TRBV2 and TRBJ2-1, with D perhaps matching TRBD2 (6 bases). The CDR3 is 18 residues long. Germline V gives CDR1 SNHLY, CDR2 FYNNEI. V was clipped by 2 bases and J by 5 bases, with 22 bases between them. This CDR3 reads CASSELAGPREGDNEQFF. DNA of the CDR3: TGTGCCAGCAGTGAACTCGCGGGACCAAGGGAAGGGGACAATGAGCAGTTCTTC.

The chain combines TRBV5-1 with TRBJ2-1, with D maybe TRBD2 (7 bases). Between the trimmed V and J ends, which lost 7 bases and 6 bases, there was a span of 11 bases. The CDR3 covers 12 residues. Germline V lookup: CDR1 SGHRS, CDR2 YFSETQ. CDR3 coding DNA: TGCGCCAGCGGCGGGGGCCCCAATGAGCAGTTCTTC. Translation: CASGGGPNEQFF.

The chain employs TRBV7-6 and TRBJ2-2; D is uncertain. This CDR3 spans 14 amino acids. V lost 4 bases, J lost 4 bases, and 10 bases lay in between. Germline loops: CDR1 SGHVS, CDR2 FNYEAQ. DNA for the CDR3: TGTGCCAGCAGCTATCCCAGAGGCACCGGGGAGCTGTTTTTT. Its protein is CASSYPRGTGELFF.

CDR3 sequence reads: CASSLGRTREGYGYTF. The DNA of the CDR3 is TGCGCCAGCAGCTTGGGGAGGACCAGGGAGGGCTATGGCTACACCTTC. The rearrangement joins TRBV5-1 to TRBJ1-2; D may be TRBD1 (5 bases). V was clipped by 0 bases and J by 4 bases, with 16 bases between them. The CDR3 runs 16 residues. Germline loops: CDR1 SGHRS, CDR2 YFSETQ.

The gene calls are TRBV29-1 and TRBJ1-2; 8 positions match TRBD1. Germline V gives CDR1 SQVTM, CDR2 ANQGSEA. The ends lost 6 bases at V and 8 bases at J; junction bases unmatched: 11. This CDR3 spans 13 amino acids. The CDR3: CSVRSTGEGGYTF. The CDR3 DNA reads TGCAGCGTCCGATCGACAGGGGAGGGCGGCTACACCTTC.

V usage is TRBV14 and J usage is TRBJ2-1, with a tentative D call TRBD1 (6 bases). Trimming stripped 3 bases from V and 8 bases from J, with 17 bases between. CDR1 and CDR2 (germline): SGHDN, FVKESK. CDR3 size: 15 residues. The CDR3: CASSHPGVPGDEQFF. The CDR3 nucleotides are TGTGCCAGCAGCCACCCAGGGGTCCCCGGGGATGAGCAGTTCTTC.

The CDR3 nucleotides read TGTGCCAGCAGCTTCCCGGTAGGCTACGAGCAGTACTTC. It yields the protein CASSFPVGYEQYF. The V and J genes are TRBV5-8 and TRBJ2-7; D is unresolved. The ends were cut back, 2 bases at V and 3 bases at J, with 9 bases in the middle. The CDR3 length is 13 residues. Per germline, CDR1 SGHTS and CDR2 YDEGEE.

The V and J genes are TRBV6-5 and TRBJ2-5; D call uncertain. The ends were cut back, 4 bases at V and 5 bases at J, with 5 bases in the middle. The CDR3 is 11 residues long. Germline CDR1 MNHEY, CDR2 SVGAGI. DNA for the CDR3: TGTGCCAGCAGTTCTTGGGAGACCCAGTACTTC. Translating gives CASSSWETQYF.

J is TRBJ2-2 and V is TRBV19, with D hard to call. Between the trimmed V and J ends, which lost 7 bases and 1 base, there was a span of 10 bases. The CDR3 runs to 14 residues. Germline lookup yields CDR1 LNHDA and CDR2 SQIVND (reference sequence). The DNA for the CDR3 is TGTGCCAGTACCCTGCCCCAGAACACCGGGGAGCTGTTTTTT. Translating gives CASTLPQNTGELFF.

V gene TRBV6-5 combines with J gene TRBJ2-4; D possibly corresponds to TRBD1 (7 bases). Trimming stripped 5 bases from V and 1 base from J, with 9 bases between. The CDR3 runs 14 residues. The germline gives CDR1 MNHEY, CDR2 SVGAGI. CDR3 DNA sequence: TGTGCCAGCAGTGCAGGGGGGGCCAAAAACATTCAGTACTTC. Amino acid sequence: CASSAGGAKNIQYF.

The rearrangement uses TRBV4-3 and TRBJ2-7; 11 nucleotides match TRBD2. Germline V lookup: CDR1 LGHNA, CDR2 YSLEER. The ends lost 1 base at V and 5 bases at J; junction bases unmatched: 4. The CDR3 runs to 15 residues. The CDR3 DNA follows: TGCGCCAGCAGCCAAGGTACTAGCGGGGGCGACGAGCAGTACTTC. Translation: CASSQGTSGGDEQYF.

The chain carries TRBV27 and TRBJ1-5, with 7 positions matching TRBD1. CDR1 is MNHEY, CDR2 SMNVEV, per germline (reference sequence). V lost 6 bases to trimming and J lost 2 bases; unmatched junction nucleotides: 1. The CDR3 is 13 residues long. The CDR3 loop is CASRGQGNQPQHF. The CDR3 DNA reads TGTGCCAGCAGAGGACAGGGCAATCAGCCCCAGCATTTT.

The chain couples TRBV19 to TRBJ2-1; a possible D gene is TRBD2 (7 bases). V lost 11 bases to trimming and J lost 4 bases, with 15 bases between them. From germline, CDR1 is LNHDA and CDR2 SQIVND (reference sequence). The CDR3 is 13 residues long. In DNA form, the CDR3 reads TGTGCCTCCCGAAAGGGGGGGTACAATGAGCAGTTCTTC. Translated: CASRKGGYNEQFF. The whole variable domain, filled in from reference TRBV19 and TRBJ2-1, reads DGGITQSPKYLFRKEGQNVTLSCEQNLNHDAMYWYRQDPGQGLRLIYYSQIVNDFQKGDIAEGYSVSREKKESFPLTVTSAQKNPTAFYLCASRKGGYNEQFFGPGTRLTVL.

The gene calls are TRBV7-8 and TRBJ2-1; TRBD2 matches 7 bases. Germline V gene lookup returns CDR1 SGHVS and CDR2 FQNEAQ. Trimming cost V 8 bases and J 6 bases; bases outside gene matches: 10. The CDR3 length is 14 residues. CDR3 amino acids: CASAGGSGLNEQFF. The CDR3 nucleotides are TGTGCCAGCGCAGGCGGGAGCGGGCTCAATGAGCAGTTCTTC.

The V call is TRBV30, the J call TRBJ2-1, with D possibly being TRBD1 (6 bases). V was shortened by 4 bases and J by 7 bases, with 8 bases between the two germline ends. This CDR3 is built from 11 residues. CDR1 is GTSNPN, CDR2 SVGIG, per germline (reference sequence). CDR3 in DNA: TGTGCCTGGAAAAGGGGGAATGAGCAGTTCTTC. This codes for CAWKRGNEQFF.

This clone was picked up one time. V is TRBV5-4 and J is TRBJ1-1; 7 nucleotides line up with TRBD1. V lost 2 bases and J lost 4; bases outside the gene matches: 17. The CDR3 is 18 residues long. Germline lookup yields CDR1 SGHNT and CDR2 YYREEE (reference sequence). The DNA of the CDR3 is TGTGCCAGCAGCTTTGGGGCTGAGGGGGCGGCTTTTCGCACTGAAGCTTTCTTT. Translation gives CASSFGAEGAAFRTEAFF.

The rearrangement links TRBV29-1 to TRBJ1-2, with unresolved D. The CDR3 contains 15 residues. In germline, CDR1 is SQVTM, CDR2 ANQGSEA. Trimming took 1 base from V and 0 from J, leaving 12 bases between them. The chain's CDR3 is CSVEGWSDSNYGYTF. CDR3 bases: TGCAGCGTTGAAGGGTGGTCAGATTCTAACTATGGCTACACCTTC.

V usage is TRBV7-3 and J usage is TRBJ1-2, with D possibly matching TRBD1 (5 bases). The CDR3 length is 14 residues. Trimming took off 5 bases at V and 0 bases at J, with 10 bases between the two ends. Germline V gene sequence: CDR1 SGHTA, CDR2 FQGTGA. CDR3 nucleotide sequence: TGTGCCAGCAGCCCCGGACAACCTAACTATGGCTACACCTTC. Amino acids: CASSPGQPNYGYTF.

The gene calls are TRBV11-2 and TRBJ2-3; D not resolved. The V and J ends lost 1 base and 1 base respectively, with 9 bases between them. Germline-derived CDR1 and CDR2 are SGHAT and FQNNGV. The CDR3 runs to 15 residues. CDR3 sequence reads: CASSLGAGRTDTQYF. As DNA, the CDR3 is TGTGCCAGCAGCTTAGGTGCAGGCCGCACAGATACGCAGTATTTT.

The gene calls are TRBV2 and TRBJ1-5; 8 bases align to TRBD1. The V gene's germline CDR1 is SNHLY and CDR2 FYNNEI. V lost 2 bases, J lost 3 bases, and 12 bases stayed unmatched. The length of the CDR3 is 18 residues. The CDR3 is CASSESLPGGEVNQPQHF. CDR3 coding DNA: TGTGCCAGCAGTGAAAGTCTGCCAGGGGGCGAGGTCAATCAGCCCCAGCATTTT.

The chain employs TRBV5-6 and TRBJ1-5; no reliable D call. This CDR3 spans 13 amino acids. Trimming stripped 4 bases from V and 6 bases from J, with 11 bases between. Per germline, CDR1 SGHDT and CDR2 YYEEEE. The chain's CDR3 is CASSPGFGQPQHF. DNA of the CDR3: TGTGCCAGCAGCCCCGGGTTTGGTCAGCCCCAGCATTTT.

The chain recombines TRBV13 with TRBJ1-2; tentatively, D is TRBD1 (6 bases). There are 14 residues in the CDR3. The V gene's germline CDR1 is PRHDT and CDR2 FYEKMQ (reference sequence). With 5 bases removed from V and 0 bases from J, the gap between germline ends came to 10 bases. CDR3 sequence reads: CASSPDRSNYGYTF. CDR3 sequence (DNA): TGTGCCAGCAGCCCGGACAGATCTAACTATGGCTACACCTTC.